This TCR beta chain emerged from a study of T cell responses to AZD1222 COVID-19 vaccine (dated by TCRdb to 2020 to 2023). Looking at the study overall: AZD1222 recipients whose second dose came at about 4 weeks and those whose second dose came at about 12 weeks were combined into one group, since spike-specific TCR depth and breadth did not differ between the two schedules. A total of about 230 trial participants underwent TCR sequencing, of whom some 210 received two doses of AZD1222 and about 25 received two doses of the MenACWY control vaccine. Enrollment into the trials was organized by age into subgroups of 18-55, 56-69 and 70-plus years, and those subgroups contained about 160, 30 and 59 TCR-sequenced participants, respectively. The paper's findings and limits, for the study overall: Nearly half of unique spike-specific TCRs reportedly recognized epitopes outside regions mutated in the B.1.351 and B.1.1.7 variants. The whole spike protein was spanned by vaccine-associated CD4 TCRs, and dominant responses were seen in regions 160-218 and 743-854. The 56-69-year group was small, and its depth increase did not reach significance, likely because of low power. A significant rise in spike-specific TCR breadth and depth was observed after two AZD1222 doses relative to day 0 and relative to MenACWY recipients. Conclusions about previously exposed vaccinees are limited because only five to seven AZD1222 recipients were SARS-CoV-2 seropositive at baseline. Most participants were white British and females outnumbered males, and the authors suggested that clonal diversity may have been underestimated. No day 14 peak-response samples were available, so repertoires were characterized only after the peak T cell response.

V and J lose 5 bases and 7 bases, and a span of 15 bases separates them. Spanning cysteine to phenylalanine, the CDR3 consists of 15 amino acids. Here the CDR3 DNA is all that survives: 45 bases in frame from base 1. CDR1 and CDR2, per the germline V gene (reference sequence), are SEHNR and FQNEAQ. In light of the paper, this sample's time point label describes: baseline before first vaccination. Vaccinee samples were obtained from the UK trials COV001 and COV002, which included a single-blind randomized controlled phase 2/3 trial of AZD1222 (ChAdOx1 nCoV-19) in healthy adults. For TCRbeta chain sequencing, PBMC samples from trial participants were taken at day 0 and at day 28 after the second dose. The CDR3 regions of human TCRbeta chains were analyzed by immunosequencing. The published analysis was carried out like this. TCRs in the repertoires were compared against a reference library of SARS-CoV-2-specific TCRs that had been generated with the MIRA antigen-specificity platform. Breadth was defined as the fraction of unique TCRs that were SARS-CoV-2-associated, and depth was defined as the fraction of total T cells that were SARS-CoV-2-associated. Using the MIRA data, every spike-specific TCR was mapped to the spike region that the TCR reacted to and assigned to either a CD4 or a CD8 class. Log10-transformed breadth and depth values were compared by one-way ANOVA with Sidak's multiple comparisons tests. TCRdb limited this immuneACCESS table to in-frame rearrangements with V and J called. A share of clones is missing; checked studies link under half to unresolved V genes, and the rest is unexplained. Clone size and the V and J calls come from that table; the DNA yielded D and trimming. The sample includes approximately 100,000 clones, with about 89% observed a single time. The top ten clones comprise approximately 15% of the sample.

There are a few counts of this clone. No antigen is known for it. Per-nucleotide qualities are absent, and no much larger clonotype sits a single base away. The specimen comprised peripheral blood, sampled on day 0 of AZD1222 vaccination. The chain is encoded by TRBV7-9 joined to TRBJ1-6; a weak D assignment points to TRBD1 (5 bases agree). This TCR came from an adult in good health. The bases read TGTGCCAGCAGCATCGGGACTGGAAAGAATTCACCCCTCCACTTT. This yields the protein CASSIGTGKNSPLHF.